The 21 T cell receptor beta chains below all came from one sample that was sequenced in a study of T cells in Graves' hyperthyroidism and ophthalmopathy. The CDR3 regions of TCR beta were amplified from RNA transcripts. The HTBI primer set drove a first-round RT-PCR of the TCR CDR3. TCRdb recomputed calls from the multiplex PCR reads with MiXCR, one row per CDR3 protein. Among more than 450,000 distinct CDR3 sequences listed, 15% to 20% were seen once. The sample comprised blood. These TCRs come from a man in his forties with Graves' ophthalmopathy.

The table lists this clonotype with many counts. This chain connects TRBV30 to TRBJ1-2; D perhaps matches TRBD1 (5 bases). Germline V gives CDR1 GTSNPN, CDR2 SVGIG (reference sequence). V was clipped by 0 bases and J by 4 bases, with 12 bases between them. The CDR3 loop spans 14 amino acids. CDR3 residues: CAWSVAATVYGYTF. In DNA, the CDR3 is TGTGCCTGGAGTGTAGCCGCGACAGTCTATGGCTACACCTTC. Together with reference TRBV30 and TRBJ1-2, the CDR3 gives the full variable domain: SQTIHQWPATLVQPVGSPLSLECTVEGTSNPNLYWYRQAAGRGLQLLFYSVGIGQISSEVPQNLSASRPQDRQFILSSKKLLLSDSGFYLCAWSVAATVYGYTFGSGTRLTVV.

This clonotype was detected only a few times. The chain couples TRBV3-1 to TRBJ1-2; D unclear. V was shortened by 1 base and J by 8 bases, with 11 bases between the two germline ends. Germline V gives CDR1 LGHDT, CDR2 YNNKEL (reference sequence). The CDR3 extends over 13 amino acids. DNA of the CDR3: TGTGCCAGCAGCCAAGTCTCGGGAGGCGGCTACACCTTC. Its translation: CASSQVSGGGYTF.

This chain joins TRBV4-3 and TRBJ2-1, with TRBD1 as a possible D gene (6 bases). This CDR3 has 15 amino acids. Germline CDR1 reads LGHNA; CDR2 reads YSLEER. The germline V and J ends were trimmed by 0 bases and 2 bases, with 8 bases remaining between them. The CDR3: CASSQDRTAYNEQFF. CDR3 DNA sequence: TGCGCCAGCAGCCAAGACCGGACAGCCTACAATGAGCAGTTCTTC.

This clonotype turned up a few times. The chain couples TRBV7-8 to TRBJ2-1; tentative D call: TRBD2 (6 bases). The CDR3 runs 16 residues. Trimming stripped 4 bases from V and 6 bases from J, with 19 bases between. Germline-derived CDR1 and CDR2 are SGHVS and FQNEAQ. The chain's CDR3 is CASSSPPRGEGNEQFF. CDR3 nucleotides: TGTGCCAGCAGCTCCCCCCCGCGGGGTGAGGGCAATGAGCAGTTCTTC.

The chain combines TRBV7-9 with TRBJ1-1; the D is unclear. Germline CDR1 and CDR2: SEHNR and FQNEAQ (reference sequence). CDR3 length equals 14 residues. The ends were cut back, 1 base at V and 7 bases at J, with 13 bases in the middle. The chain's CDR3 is CASSLVAGSVEAFF. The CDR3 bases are TGTGCCAGCAGCTTAGTGGCAGGTTCTGTTGAAGCTTTCTTT. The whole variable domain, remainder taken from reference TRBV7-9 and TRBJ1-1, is DTGVSQNPRHKITKRGQNVTFRCDPISEHNRLYWYRQTLGQGPEFLTYFQNEAQLEKSRLLSDRFSAERPKGSFSTLEIQRTEQGDSAMYLCASSLVAGSVEAFFGQGTRLTVV.

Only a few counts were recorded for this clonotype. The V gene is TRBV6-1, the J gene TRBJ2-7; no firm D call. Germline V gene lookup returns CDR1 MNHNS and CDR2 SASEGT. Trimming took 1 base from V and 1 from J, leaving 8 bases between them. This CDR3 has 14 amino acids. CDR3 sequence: CASSEGLGSYEQYF. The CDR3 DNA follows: TGTGCCAGCAGTGAAGGGCTAGGGTCCTACGAGCAGTACTTC.

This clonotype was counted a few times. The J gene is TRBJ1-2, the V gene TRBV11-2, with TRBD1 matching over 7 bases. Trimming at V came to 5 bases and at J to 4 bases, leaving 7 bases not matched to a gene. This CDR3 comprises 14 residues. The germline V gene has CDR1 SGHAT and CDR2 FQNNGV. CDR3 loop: CASSPQTGLYGYTF. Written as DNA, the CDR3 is TGTGCCAGCAGCCCCCAGACAGGGCTCTATGGCTACACCTTC. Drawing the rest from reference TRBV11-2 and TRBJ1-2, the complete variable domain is EAGVAQSPRYKIIEKRQSVAFWCNPISGHATLYWYQQILGQGPKLLIQFQNNGVVDDSQLPKDRFSAERLKGVDSTLKIQPAKLEDSAVYLCASSPQTGLYGYTFGSGTRLTVV.

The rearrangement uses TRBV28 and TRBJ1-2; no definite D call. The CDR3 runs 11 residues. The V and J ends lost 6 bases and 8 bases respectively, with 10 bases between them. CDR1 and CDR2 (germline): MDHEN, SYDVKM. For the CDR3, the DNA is TGTGCCAGCAGGGGAATAAAGGGCTACACCTTC. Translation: CASRGIKGYTF.

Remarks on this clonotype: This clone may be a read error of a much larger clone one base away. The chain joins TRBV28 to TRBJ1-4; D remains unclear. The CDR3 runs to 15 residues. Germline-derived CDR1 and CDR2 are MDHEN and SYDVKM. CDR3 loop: CASSLPAPTNEELFF. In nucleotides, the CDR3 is TGTGCCAGCAGTTTGCCCGCCCCAACTAATGAAGAACTGTTTTTT. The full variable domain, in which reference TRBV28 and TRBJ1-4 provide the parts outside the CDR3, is DVKVTQSSRYLVKRTGEKVFLECVQDMDHENMFWYRQDPGLGLRLIYFSYDVKMKEKGDIPEGYSVSREKKERFSLILESASTNQTSMYLCASSLPAPTNEELFFGSGTQLSVL.

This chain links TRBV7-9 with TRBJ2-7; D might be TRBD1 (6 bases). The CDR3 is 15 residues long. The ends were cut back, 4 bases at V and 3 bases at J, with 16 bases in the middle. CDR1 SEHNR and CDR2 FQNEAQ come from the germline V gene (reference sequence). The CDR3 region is CASSSLDRTYYEQYF. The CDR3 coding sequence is TGTGCCAGCAGCTCCCTCGACAGGACTTACTACGAGCAGTACTTC.

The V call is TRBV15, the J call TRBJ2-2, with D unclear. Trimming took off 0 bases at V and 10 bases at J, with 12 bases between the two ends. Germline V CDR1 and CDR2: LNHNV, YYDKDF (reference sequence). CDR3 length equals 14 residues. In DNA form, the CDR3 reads TGTGCCACCAGCAGAGATATCGGGTCCGAGGAGCTGTTTTTT. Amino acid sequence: CATSRDIGSEELFF.

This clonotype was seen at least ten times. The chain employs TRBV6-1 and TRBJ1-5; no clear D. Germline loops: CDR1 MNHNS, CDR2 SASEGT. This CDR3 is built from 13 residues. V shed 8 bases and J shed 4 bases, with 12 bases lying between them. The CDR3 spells CASALSENQPQHF. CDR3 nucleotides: TGTGCCAGCGCGTTAAGCGAGAATCAGCCCCAGCATTTT.

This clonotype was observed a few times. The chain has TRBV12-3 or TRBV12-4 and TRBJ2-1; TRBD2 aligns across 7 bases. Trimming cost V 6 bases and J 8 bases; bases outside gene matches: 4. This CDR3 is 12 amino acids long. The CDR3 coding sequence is TGTGCCAGCAGCTCTCTAGCGGATGAGCAGTTCTTC. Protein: CASSSLADEQFF.

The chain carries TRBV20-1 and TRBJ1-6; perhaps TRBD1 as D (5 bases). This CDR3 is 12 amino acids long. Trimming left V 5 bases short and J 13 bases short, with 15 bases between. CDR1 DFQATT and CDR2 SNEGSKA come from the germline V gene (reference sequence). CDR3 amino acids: CSAFTPRVPLHF. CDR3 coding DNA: TGCAGTGCTTTCACTCCCAGGGTCCCCCTCCACTTT.

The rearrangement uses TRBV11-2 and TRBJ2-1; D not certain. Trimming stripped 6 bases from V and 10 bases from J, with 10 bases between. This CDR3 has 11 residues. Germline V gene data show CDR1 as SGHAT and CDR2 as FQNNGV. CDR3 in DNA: TGTGCCAGCAGAATCCGAGCGGAGCAGTTCTTC. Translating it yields CASRIRAEQFF.

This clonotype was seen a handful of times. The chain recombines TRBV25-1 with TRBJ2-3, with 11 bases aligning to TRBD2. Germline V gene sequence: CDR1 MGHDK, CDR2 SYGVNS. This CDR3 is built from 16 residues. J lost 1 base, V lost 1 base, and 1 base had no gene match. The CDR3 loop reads CASSELTSGGTDTQYF. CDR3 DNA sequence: TGTGCCAGCAGTGAATTGACTAGCGGGGGCACAGATACGCAGTATTTT.

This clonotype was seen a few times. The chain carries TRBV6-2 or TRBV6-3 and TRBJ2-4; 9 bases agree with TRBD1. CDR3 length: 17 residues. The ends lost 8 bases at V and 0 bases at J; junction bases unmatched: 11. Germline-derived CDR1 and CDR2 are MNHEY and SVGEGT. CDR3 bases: TGTGCCAGCGCCTGGGGAGGGACAGGGCCAGCCAAAAACATTCAGTACTTC. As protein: CASAWGGTGPAKNIQYF.

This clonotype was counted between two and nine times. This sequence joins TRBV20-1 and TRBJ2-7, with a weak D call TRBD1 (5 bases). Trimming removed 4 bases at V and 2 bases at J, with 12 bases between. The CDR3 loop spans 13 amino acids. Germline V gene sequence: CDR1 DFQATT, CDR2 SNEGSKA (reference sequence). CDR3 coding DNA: TGCAGTGCTACAGAGGACAACACCTACGAGCAGTACTTC. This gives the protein CSATEDNTYEQYF.

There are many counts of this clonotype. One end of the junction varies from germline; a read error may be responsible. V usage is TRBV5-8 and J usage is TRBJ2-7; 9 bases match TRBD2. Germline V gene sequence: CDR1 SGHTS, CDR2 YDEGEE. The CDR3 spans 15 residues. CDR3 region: CASSLSVAGVYGQYF. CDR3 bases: TGTGCCAGCAGCTTGTCTGTAGCGGGAGTATACGGGCAGTACTTC.

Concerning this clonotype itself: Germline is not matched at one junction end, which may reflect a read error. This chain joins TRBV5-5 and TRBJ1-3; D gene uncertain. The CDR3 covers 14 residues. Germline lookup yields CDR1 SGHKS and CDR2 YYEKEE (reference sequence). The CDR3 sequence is CASSLGPHGSTIYF. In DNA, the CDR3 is TGTGCCAGCAGCTTGGGCCCTCACGGAAGCACCATATATTTT. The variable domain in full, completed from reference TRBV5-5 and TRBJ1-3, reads DAGVTQSPTHLIKTRGQQVTLRCSPISGHKSVSWYQQVLGQGPQFIFQYYEKEERGRGNFPDRFSARQFPNYSSELNVNALLLGDSALYLCASSLGPHGSTIYFGEGSWLTVV.

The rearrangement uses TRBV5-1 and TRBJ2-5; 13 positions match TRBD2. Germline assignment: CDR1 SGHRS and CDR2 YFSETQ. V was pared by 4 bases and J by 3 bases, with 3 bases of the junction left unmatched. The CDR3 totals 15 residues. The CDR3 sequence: CASSQGLAGKETQYF. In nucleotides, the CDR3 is TGCGCCAGCAGCCAGGGACTAGCGGGGAAAGAGACCCAGTACTTC.